This is a list of T cell receptor beta chains from one sample in a study of shared clonotypes between healthy human individuals. Produced via immunoSEQ multiplex PCR; TCRdb's table is partial and in-frame only. The sample holds about 380,000 clones, 90% to 98% seen once. Material for sequencing was memory CD8+ T cells sorted from blood. These receptors were taken from a young man in good health. The CDR3 runs from the conserved cysteine through the conserved F or W. Each record gives: D gene, J gene, clone size, V gene, CDR3 DNA, CDR3 protein. D genes are given only for firm matches. Only some rows state a clone size, as once, few, many or a class for expanded clones.

d_call: TRBD2; j_call: TRBJ2-7; clone_size: -; v_call: TRBV19; cdr3_nt: TGTGCCAGTAGTATCTTCGCGGGAGCTACCCCCTACGAGCAGTACTTC; cdr3_aa: CASSIFAGATPYEQYF
d_call: TRBD2; j_call: TRBJ2-2; clone_size: -; v_call: TRBV11-3; cdr3_nt: TGTGCCAGCAGCTTAGGTCCCCCTAGCGGGAGGGCCGCCGGGGAGCTGTTTTTT; cdr3_aa: CASSLGPPSGRAAGELFF
d_call: -; j_call: TRBJ1-4; clone_size: -; v_call: TRBV27; cdr3_nt: TGTGCCAGCAGTTGGGGCTGGAAGCCAACTAATGAAAAACTGTTTTTT; cdr3_aa: CASSWGWKPTNEKLFF
d_call: -; j_call: TRBJ1-3; clone_size: -; v_call: TRBV4-1; cdr3_nt: TGCGCCAGCAGCCCTCTACCAGGGTTTGGAAACACCATATATTTT; cdr3_aa: CASSPLPGFGNTIYF
d_call: TRBD1; j_call: TRBJ2-7; clone_size: -; v_call: TRBV10-3; cdr3_nt: TGTGCCATCAGTGGAGGGGGCAGGAAGTACGAGCAGTACTTC; cdr3_aa: CAISGGGRKYEQYF
d_call: -; j_call: TRBJ1-2; clone_size: -; v_call: TRBV21-1; cdr3_nt: TGTGCCAGCAGCAAAGACAGGGGCTCCCCATATGGCTACACCTTC; cdr3_aa: CASSKDRGSPYGYTF
d_call: TRBD2; j_call: TRBJ2-1; clone_size: -; v_call: TRBV9; cdr3_nt: TGTGCCAGCAGCGTAGAGGGGACTAGCGGGTCCTACAATGAGCAGTTCTTC; cdr3_aa: CASSVEGTSGSYNEQFF
d_call: -; j_call: TRBJ2-1; clone_size: -; v_call: TRBV19; cdr3_nt: TGTGCCAGTAGTGCCCAGGACTTCTATCCCTTCTTC; cdr3_aa: CASSAQDFYPFF
d_call: TRBD1; j_call: TRBJ2-5; clone_size: -; v_call: TRBV5-6; cdr3_nt: TGTGCCAGCAGCTTTGGGGTAGGGGGCGCAGAGACCCAGTACTTC; cdr3_aa: CASSFGVGGAETQYF
d_call: TRBD1; j_call: TRBJ2-7; clone_size: -; v_call: TRBV10-3; cdr3_nt: TGTGCCACCAGGACAGGGACCTACGAGCAGTACTTC; cdr3_aa: CATRTGTYEQYF
d_call: -; j_call: TRBJ2-3; clone_size: -; v_call: TRBV30; cdr3_nt: TGTGCCTGGATTGGACCCTCCACAGATACGCAGTATTTT; cdr3_aa: CAWIGPSTDTQYF
d_call: -; j_call: TRBJ2-5; clone_size: -; v_call: TRBV25-1; cdr3_nt: TGTGCCAGCAGCATGAAGGAGACCCAGTACTTC; cdr3_aa: CASSMKETQYF
d_call: -; j_call: TRBJ1-4; clone_size: -; v_call: TRBV11-3; cdr3_nt: TGTGCCAGAGGGAGGACACCTGATGAAAAACTGTTTTTT; cdr3_aa: CARGRTPDEKLFF
d_call: -; j_call: TRBJ2-7; clone_size: -; v_call: TRBV5-1; cdr3_nt: TGCGCCAGCAGCTTGCTAGGCTACGAGCAGTACTTC; cdr3_aa: CASSLLGYEQYF
d_call: TRBD2; j_call: TRBJ2-5; clone_size: -; v_call: TRBV7-9; cdr3_nt: TGTGCCAGCAGCTTAGGAGAGCGGGAGAATTCAAAGACCCAGTACTTC; cdr3_aa: CASSLGERENSKTQYF
d_call: -; j_call: TRBJ2-2; clone_size: -; v_call: TRBV7-8; cdr3_nt: TGTGCCAGCAGCTTACCCTTCCTCCTAGCGAGAAAGAGCAACACCGGGGAGCTGTTTTTT; cdr3_aa: CASSLPFLLARKSNTGELFF
d_call: -; j_call: TRBJ1-2; clone_size: few; v_call: TRBV6-5; cdr3_nt: TGTGCCAGCAGGACCGGGACCGGGTATGGCTACACCTTC; cdr3_aa: CASRTGTGYGYTF
d_call: TRBD1; j_call: TRBJ2-3; clone_size: -; v_call: TRBV7-6; cdr3_nt: TGTGCCAGCAGCTTAGTGGGACAGGGGGCTAGCACAGATACGCAGTATTTT; cdr3_aa: CASSLVGQGASTDTQYF
d_call: TRBD1; j_call: TRBJ2-7; clone_size: -; v_call: TRBV4-2; cdr3_nt: TGTGCCAGCAGCCGAGAACGGGACAGGGGGCGGTCTGAGCAGTACTTC; cdr3_aa: CASSRERDRGRSEQYF
d_call: -; j_call: TRBJ2-7; clone_size: once; v_call: TRBV6-5; cdr3_nt: TGTGCCAGCAGTTACTCCTCTGGAGCTACGAGTTACGAGCAGTACTTC; cdr3_aa: CASSYSSGATSYEQYF
d_call: TRBD2; j_call: TRBJ2-7; clone_size: -; v_call: TRBV5-4; cdr3_nt: TGTGCCAGCAGCTTGGGACTAGCCCTCGACGAGCAGTACTTC; cdr3_aa: CASSLGLALDEQYF
d_call: -; j_call: TRBJ2-7; clone_size: -; v_call: TRBV28; cdr3_nt: TGTGCCAGCAGTTTATCTGGGGGGGGACAGGACGGCTACGAGCAGTACTTC; cdr3_aa: CASSLSGGGQDGYEQYF
d_call: TRBD1; j_call: TRBJ2-1; clone_size: -; v_call: TRBV5-1; cdr3_nt: TGCGCCAGCAGCCAACCGGGACAGGGGACCAATGAGCAGTTCTTC; cdr3_aa: CASSQPGQGTNEQFF
d_call: -; j_call: TRBJ2-5; clone_size: -; v_call: TRBV5-1; cdr3_nt: TGCGCCAGCAGCTGGGGAAGCGGGCCGCCCACCGCGTACTTC; cdr3_aa: CASSWGSGPPTAYF
d_call: -; j_call: TRBJ1-1; clone_size: -; v_call: TRBV7-9; cdr3_nt: TGTGCCAGCAGCTTTCGACAGGAACGTGAAGCTTTCTTT; cdr3_aa: CASSFRQEREAFF
d_call: TRBD2; j_call: TRBJ2-7; clone_size: -; v_call: TRBV2; cdr3_nt: TGTGCCAGCAAGCTTTCTAGCGGGAGCTCCTACGAGCAGTACTTC; cdr3_aa: CASKLSSGSSYEQYF
d_call: -; j_call: TRBJ2-3; clone_size: -; v_call: TRBV27; cdr3_nt: TGTGCCAGCAGTTTATCTTCGACGAAAGATACGCAGTATTTT; cdr3_aa: CASSLSSTKDTQYF
d_call: TRBD2; j_call: TRBJ2-3; clone_size: -; v_call: TRBV6-1; cdr3_nt: TGTGCCAGCAGTGGGGGACTAGCGGGAATCAGCCTTAGCACAGATACGCAGTATTTT; cdr3_aa: CASSGGLAGISLSTDTQYF
d_call: -; j_call: TRBJ2-5; clone_size: -; v_call: TRBV28; cdr3_nt: TGTGCCAGCAGTTTGGAGACCCAGTACTTC; cdr3_aa: CASSLETQYF
d_call: -; j_call: TRBJ1-3; clone_size: -; v_call: TRBV6-6; cdr3_nt: TGTGCCAGCAGTTACTCGGGGGAATCTGGAAACACCATATATTTT; cdr3_aa: CASSYSGESGNTIYF
d_call: -; j_call: TRBJ1-2; clone_size: -; v_call: TRBV28; cdr3_nt: TGTGCCAGCAGTTTAACACCCAACTATGGCTACACCTTC; cdr3_aa: CASSLTPNYGYTF
d_call: -; j_call: TRBJ2-7; clone_size: -; v_call: TRBV5-1; cdr3_nt: TGCGCCAGCAGCTTGGCCTTGGGGGTCTCCTACGAGCAGTACTTC; cdr3_aa: CASSLALGVSYEQYF
d_call: -; j_call: TRBJ2-3; clone_size: -; v_call: TRBV10-2; cdr3_nt: TGCGCCAGCAGGGATCCGGGACTTTTATACACAGATACGCAGTATTTT; cdr3_aa: CASRDPGLLYTDTQYF
d_call: -; j_call: TRBJ2-5; clone_size: -; v_call: TRBV5-6; cdr3_nt: TGTGCCAGCAGCTTGGATAATCCACAAGAGACCCAGTACTTC; cdr3_aa: CASSLDNPQETQYF
d_call: -; j_call: TRBJ1-1; clone_size: -; v_call: TRBV29-1; cdr3_nt: TGCAGCGTTGACAGGAACACTGAAGCTTTCTTT; cdr3_aa: CSVDRNTEAFF
d_call: TRBD1; j_call: TRBJ1-2; clone_size: -; v_call: TRBV28; cdr3_nt: TGTGCCAGCAGCAACCCAGGACAGGGGGCTGGAAATGGCTACACCTTC; cdr3_aa: CASSNPGQGAGNGYTF
d_call: TRBD2; j_call: TRBJ2-1; clone_size: -; v_call: TRBV19; cdr3_nt: TGTGCCAGTAGAAATCCCGGGACTAGCGGGGGCCACAATGAGCAGTTCTTC; cdr3_aa: CASRNPGTSGGHNEQFF
d_call: TRBD1; j_call: TRBJ2-7; clone_size: -; v_call: TRBV10-3; cdr3_nt: TGTGCCATCAGTGGTGGGGGACAGGGCACCTACGAGCAGTACTTC; cdr3_aa: CAISGGGQGTYEQYF
d_call: -; j_call: TRBJ1-3; clone_size: -; v_call: TRBV4-1; cdr3_nt: TGCGCCAGCAGCCAAATCGGGGCTGGAAACACCATATATTTT; cdr3_aa: CASSQIGAGNTIYF
d_call: TRBD1; j_call: TRBJ2-7; clone_size: -; v_call: TRBV6-6; cdr3_nt: TGTGCCAGCAGTTTATCCCGGGACAGGGGGCGCGAGCAGTACTTC; cdr3_aa: CASSLSRDRGREQYF
d_call: -; j_call: TRBJ1-3; clone_size: -; v_call: TRBV5-1; cdr3_nt: TGCGCCAGCAGCTTGATAGGGAGCTCTGGAAACACCATATATTTT; cdr3_aa: CASSLIGSSGNTIYF
d_call: -; j_call: TRBJ2-5; clone_size: once; v_call: TRBV18; cdr3_nt: TGTGCCAGCTCACCACCGGGCAGCCAAGAGACCCAGTACTTC; cdr3_aa: CASSPPGSQETQYF
d_call: TRBD1; j_call: TRBJ2-1; clone_size: -; v_call: TRBV27; cdr3_nt: TGTGCCAGCAGTTCCTCGGGACAGGGGACCCAAGAGCAGTTCTTC; cdr3_aa: CASSSSGQGTQEQFF
d_call: -; j_call: TRBJ2-2; clone_size: -; v_call: TRBV5-1; cdr3_nt: TGCGCCAGCAGCTTGGCACTTTTCACCGGGGAGCTGTTTTTT; cdr3_aa: CASSLALFTGELFF
d_call: -; j_call: TRBJ2-3; clone_size: once; v_call: TRBV9; cdr3_nt: TGTGCCAGCAGCTCATATGGGGGAGAAGGGACAGATACGCAGTATTTT; cdr3_aa: CASSSYGGEGTDTQYF
d_call: -; j_call: TRBJ2-2; clone_size: -; v_call: TRBV28; cdr3_nt: TGTGCCAGCAGCCACGACAGAAACACCGGGGAGCTGTTTTTT; cdr3_aa: CASSHDRNTGELFF